These 20 T cell receptor beta chains were sequenced from one sample in a study of control samples from healthy donors and cancer patients. TCRdb's copy holds only in-frame clones and misses some; the assay was immunoSEQ multiplex PCR. This sample yields 95,000 to 150,000 clones, of which 80% to 90% are seen a single time; about an eighth belongs to the top ten. The specimen sequenced was blood. All receptors come from a man aged 30-40 years in good health.

The chain carries TRBV27 and TRBJ1-1; a weak D match, TRBD1 (5 bases). V lost 1 base and J lost 1, with 7 bases in between. Germline loops: CDR1 MNHEY, CDR2 SMNVEV (reference sequence). This CDR3 contains 14 residues. CDR3 amino acids: CASSLWGENTEAFF. In DNA, the CDR3 is TGTGCCAGCAGTTTATGGGGGGAGAACACTGAAGCTTTCTTT.

The chain employs TRBV7-2 and TRBJ2-5, with 8 bases aligning to TRBD2. The CDR3 runs 16 residues. Germline V gene data show CDR1 as SGHTA and CDR2 as FQGNSA. V lost 1 base to trimming and J lost 0 bases; unmatched junction nucleotides: 4. The CDR3 bases are TGTGCCAGCAGCTTAGTCGCTAGCGGGTACCAAGAGACCCAGTACTTC. As protein: CASSLVASGYQETQYF. The whole variable domain, filled in from reference TRBV7-2 and TRBJ2-5, reads GAGVSQSPSNKVTEKGKDVELRCDPISGHTALYWYRQSLGQGLEFLIYFQGNSAPDKSGLPSDRFSAERTGGSVSTLTIQRTQQEDSAVYLCASSLVASGYQETQYFGPGTRLLVL.

The chain is built from TRBV2 and TRBJ1-1; TRBD1 aligns across 8 bases. The V segment lost 7 bases and the J segment 4 bases; nucleotides outside the gene matches: 8. The CDR3 spans 14 residues. Per germline, CDR1 SNHLY and CDR2 FYNNEI. CDR3 DNA sequence: TGTGCCAGCACCGAGAGACAGGGGTCCACTGAAGCTTTCTTT. Amino acids: CASTERQGSTEAFF.

V is TRBV30 and J is TRBJ1-1; possibly TRBD1 for D (5 bases). The germline gives CDR1 GTSNPN, CDR2 SVGIG (reference sequence). Trimming took 1 base from V and 3 from J, leaving 6 bases between them. This CDR3 comprises 12 residues. DNA of the CDR3: TGTGCCTGGAGTGGGGGCTACACTGAAGCTTTCTTT. This sequence encodes CAWSGGYTEAFF.

The genes are TRBV7-3 and TRBJ2-5; D gene uncertain. CDR3 size: 15 residues. Germline CDR1 SGHTA, CDR2 FQGTGA. Trimming took 1 base from V and 1 from J, leaving 10 bases between them. The CDR3 nucleotides are TGTGCCAGCAGCTTAAAACGAGGAGCCCAAGAGACCCAGTACTTC. Residues: CASSLKRGAQETQYF.

This clone was observed a single time. In nucleotides, the CDR3 is TGTGCCAGCAGCTTGGGGCCGGGACAGGGGTATGAGCAGTTCTTC. Its protein product is CASSLGPGQGYEQFF. The chain has TRBV5-5 and TRBJ2-1; 10 bases map to TRBD1. Trimming removed 0 bases from V and 8 bases from J; junction bases left unmatched: 5. The V gene's germline CDR1 is SGHKS and CDR2 YYEKEE (reference sequence). This CDR3 has 15 residues.

This chain joins TRBV10-3 and TRBJ2-5; TRBD2 agrees at 8 bases. This CDR3 comprises 13 residues. Germline CDR1 reads ENHRY; CDR2 reads SYGVKD. V shed 3 bases, J shed 4 bases, and the junction held 1 base outside the gene matches. CDR3 protein: CAISDAGGETQYF. The DNA for the CDR3 is TGTGCCATCAGTGACGCGGGGGGAGAGACCCAGTACTTC.

This clone was counted a few times. The J gene is TRBJ1-1, the V gene TRBV6-1, with a weak D call TRBD1 (6 bases). The CDR3 is 15 residues long. Germline V CDR1 and CDR2: MNHNS, SASEGT. Trimming stripped 2 bases from V and 2 bases from J, with 12 bases between. CDR3 in amino acids: CASSERNRENTEAFF. The CDR3, as DNA: TGTGCCAGCAGTGAAAGGAACAGGGAAAACACTGAAGCTTTCTTT.

The genes are TRBV30 and TRBJ1-5; D ambiguous. Between the trimmed V and J ends, which lost 1 base and 0 bases, there was a span of 4 bases. CDR1 is GTSNPN, CDR2 SVGIG, per germline (reference sequence). This CDR3 is 13 amino acids long. As DNA, the CDR3 is TGTGCCTGGAGTGCAAGTAGCAATCAGCCCCAGCATTTT. It yields the protein CAWSASSNQPQHF.

The chain links TRBV6-5 to TRBJ1-4; D is unclear. The CDR3 has 12 amino acids. Germline-derived CDR1 and CDR2 are MNHEY and SVGAGI. V was pared by 7 bases and J by 7 bases, with 10 bases between. The CDR3, as DNA: TGTGCCAGCAAGAGGCGGGGTGAAAAACTGTTTTTT. Its translation: CASKRRGEKLFF.

This chain connects TRBV27 to TRBJ1-1, with D hard to call. V was cut by 2 bases and J by 1 base, with 8 bases left in between. CDR1 and CDR2 (germline): MNHEY, SMNVEV (reference sequence). The CDR3 length is 14 residues. This chain's CDR3 is CASSLTGANTEAFF. In DNA form, the CDR3 reads TGTGCCAGCAGTTTAACGGGAGCGAACACTGAAGCTTTCTTT.

J is TRBJ1-5 and V is TRBV5-5, with 7 bases aligning to TRBD1. The germline V gene encodes CDR1 SGHKS and CDR2 YYEKEE (reference sequence). V was pared by 8 bases and J by 4 bases, with 9 bases of the junction left unmatched. There are 14 residues in the CDR3. This CDR3 is CASSPSGGNQPQHF. The CDR3 bases are TGTGCCAGTAGCCCCTCAGGGGGGAATCAGCCCCAGCATTTT.

The chain has TRBV5-4 and TRBJ1-2; no definite D call. V lost 0 bases and J 6 bases, leaving 12 bases between the germline ends. Germline V gene lookup returns CDR1 SGHNT and CDR2 YYREEE (reference sequence). There are 14 residues in the CDR3. CDR3 nucleotides: TGTGCCAGCAGCTTGGGACTCCGGGAGGATGGCTACACCTTC. Encoded protein: CASSLGLREDGYTF.

CDR3 nucleotide sequence: TGTGCCAGCAGTCCTGCAGCGGATCGGGGGTGGTCGCGCGAGCAGTACGTC. Its translation: CASSPAADRGWSREQYV. The rearrangement uses TRBV27 and TRBJ2-7; D perhaps matches TRBD2 (6 bases). Per germline, CDR1 MNHEY and CDR2 SMNVEV (reference sequence). The V gene lost 5 bases and the J gene lost 6 bases, with 26 bases spanning the gap. This CDR3 is built from 17 residues.

This rearrangement joins TRBV25-1 to TRBJ2-5; D perhaps matches TRBD2 (6 bases). The CDR3 has 15 amino acids. The germline V gene encodes CDR1 MGHDK and CDR2 SYGVNS. V gave up 4 bases and J gave up 5 bases, with 17 bases separating them. CDR3 coding DNA: TGTGCCAGCAGTGGCAGGAGGGGTTTAGGGGAGACCCAGTACTTC. Translation: CASSGRRGLGETQYF.

This chain joins TRBV11-2 and TRBJ2-7; D call uncertain. Germline V lookup: CDR1 SGHAT, CDR2 FQNNGV. V lost 3 bases and J lost 7, with 13 bases in between. CDR3 length equals 13 residues. This chain's CDR3 is CASSFGQHSEQYF. The CDR3 DNA is TGTGCCAGCAGCTTCGGCCAGCACTCAGAGCAGTACTTC.

This chain joins TRBV27 and TRBJ2-1; D is perhaps TRBD1 (5 bases). V lost 4 bases and J lost 0, with 16 bases in between. Per germline, CDR1 MNHEY and CDR2 SMNVEV (reference sequence). CDR3 size: 17 residues. CDR3 sequence reads: CASSSPDRLSSYNEQFF. CDR3 DNA sequence: TGTGCCAGCAGTTCCCCAGACAGACTTAGCTCCTACAATGAGCAGTTCTTC.

The J gene is TRBJ2-1, the V gene TRBV27; D unclear. Trimming stripped 3 bases from V and 0 bases from J, with 9 bases between. The CDR3 extends over 15 amino acids. Per germline, CDR1 MNHEY and CDR2 SMNVEV (reference sequence). This CDR3 reads CASSFDRYSYNEQFF. The CDR3 bases are TGTGCCAGCAGTTTCGACCGCTACTCCTACAATGAGCAGTTCTTC.

The chain combines TRBV4-2 with TRBJ2-5; 10 nucleotides line up with TRBD2. Germline lookup yields CDR1 LGHNA and CDR2 YNFKEQ. The CDR3 extends over 17 amino acids. With 4 bases clipped from V and 4 bases from J, the junction kept 12 bases outside the gene matches. Written as DNA, the CDR3 is TGTGCCAGCAGCCTAAGTGAGGCTAGCGGGGGATCAGAGACCCAGTACTTC. It codes for CASSLSEASGGSETQYF.

CDR3 bases: TGTGCCAGCAGCCAAGATGGCGCTACAGGGGCAGGGGCTTTCTTT. Protein: CASSQDGATGAGAFF. The gene calls are TRBV14 and TRBJ1-1, with 7 positions matching TRBD1. The ends lost 0 bases at V and 11 bases at J; junction bases unmatched: 12. Germline V gene sequence: CDR1 SGHDN, CDR2 FVKESK. This CDR3 comprises 15 residues.